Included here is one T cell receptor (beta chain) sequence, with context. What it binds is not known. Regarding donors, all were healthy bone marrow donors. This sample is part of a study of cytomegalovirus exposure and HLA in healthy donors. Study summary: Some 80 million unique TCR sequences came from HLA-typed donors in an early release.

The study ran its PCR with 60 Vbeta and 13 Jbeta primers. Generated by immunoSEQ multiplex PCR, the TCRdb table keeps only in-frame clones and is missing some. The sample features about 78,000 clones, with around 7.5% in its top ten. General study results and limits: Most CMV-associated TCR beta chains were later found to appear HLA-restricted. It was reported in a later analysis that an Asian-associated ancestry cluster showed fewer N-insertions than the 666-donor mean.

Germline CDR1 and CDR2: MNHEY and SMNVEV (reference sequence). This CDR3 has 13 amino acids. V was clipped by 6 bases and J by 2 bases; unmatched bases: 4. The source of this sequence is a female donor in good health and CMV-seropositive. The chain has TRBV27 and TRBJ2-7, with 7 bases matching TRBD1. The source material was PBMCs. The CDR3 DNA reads TGTGCCAGCAGCCAAGGACAGGCCTACGAGCAGTACTTC. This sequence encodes CASSQGQAYEQYF.